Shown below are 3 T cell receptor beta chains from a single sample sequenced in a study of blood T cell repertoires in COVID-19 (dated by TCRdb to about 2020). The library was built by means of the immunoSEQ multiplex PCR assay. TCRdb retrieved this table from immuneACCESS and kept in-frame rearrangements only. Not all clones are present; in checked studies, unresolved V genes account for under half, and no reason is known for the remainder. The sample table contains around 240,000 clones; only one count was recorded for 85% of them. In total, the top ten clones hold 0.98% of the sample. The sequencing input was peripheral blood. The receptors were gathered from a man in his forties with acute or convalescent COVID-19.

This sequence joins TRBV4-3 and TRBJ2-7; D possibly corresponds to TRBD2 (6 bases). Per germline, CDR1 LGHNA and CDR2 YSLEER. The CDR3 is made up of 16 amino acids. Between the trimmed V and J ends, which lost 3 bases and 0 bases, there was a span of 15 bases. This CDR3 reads CASSQGRTKSSYEQYF. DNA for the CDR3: TGCGCCAGCAGCCAGGGAAGGACTAAAAGCTCCTACGAGCAGTACTTC.

The CDR3 loop is CASITYRSADRLNTEAFF. CDR3 DNA sequence: TGTGCCAGCATCACTTACAGGAGTGCGGACAGGCTGAACACTGAAGCTTTCTTT. This rearrangement joins TRBV28 to TRBJ1-1; 7 bases align to TRBD1. J was trimmed by 0 bases and V by 7 bases; bases with no gene match: 17. CDR3 length: 18 amino acids. Germline V gene sequence: CDR1 MDHEN, CDR2 SYDVKM.

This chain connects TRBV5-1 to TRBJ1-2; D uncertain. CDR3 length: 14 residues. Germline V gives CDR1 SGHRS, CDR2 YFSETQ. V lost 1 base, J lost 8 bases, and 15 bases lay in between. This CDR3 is CASSLNAWAYGYTF. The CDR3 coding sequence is TGCGCCAGCAGCTTGAATGCGTGGGCTTACGGCTACACCTTC.